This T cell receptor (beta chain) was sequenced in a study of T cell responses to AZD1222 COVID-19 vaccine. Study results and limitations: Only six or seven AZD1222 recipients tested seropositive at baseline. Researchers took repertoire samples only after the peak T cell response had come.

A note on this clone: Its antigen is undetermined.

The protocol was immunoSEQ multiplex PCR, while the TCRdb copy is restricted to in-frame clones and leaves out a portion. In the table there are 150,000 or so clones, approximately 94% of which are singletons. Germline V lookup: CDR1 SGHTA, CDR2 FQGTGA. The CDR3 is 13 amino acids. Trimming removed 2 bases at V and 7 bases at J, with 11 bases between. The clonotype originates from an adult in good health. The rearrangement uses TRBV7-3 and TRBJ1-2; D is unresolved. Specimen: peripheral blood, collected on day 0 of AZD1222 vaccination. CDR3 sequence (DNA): TGTGCCAGCAGCTTAGGGCCAGACTCTGGCTACACCTTC. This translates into CASSLGPDSGYTF.